Below, 25 T cell receptor beta chains from the same sample are listed, as sequenced in a study of T-cell reconstitution after alpha-beta-depleted transplantation in children. Construction of the TCRbeta library involved unique molecular identifiers. Each CDR3 protein gets one entry after TCRdb re-called the PCR reads with MiXCR. The sample holds 260,000 or so distinct CDR3 sequences; 12% are singletons and the top ten take about 2.6%. Sequenced material: PBMCs from the stem cell graft donor, taken from the stem cell graft. The source of these receptors is a human donor who donated a stem cell graft to a child with acute lymphoblastic leukemia.

The genes are TRBV7-2 and TRBJ1-2, with TRBD1 identical over 7 bases. The CDR3 contains 12 residues. Losses at the gene ends were 5 bases for V and 8 bases for J; bases not matched to a gene: 5. Germline values: CDR1 SGHTA, CDR2 FQGNSA. The CDR3: CASSPTGLGYTF. CDR3 DNA sequence: TGTGCCAGCAGCCCGACAGGGTTGGGCTACACCTTC.

At least ten counts were recorded for this clonotype. The rearrangement joins TRBV24-1 to TRBJ2-3; 8 positions agree with TRBD1. Germline assignment: CDR1 KGHDR and CDR2 SFDVKD. This CDR3 is built from 16 residues. The junction had 8 bases not matched to a gene; V was cut back by 5 bases and J by 2 bases. The CDR3 bases are TGTGCCACCAGTGGACAGGGGAAGGGGATCACAGATACGCAGTATTTT. It is translated as CATSGQGKGITDTQYF.

The table lists this clonotype with a few counts. The rearrangement uses TRBV5-1 and TRBJ2-2, with TRBD1 identical over 9 bases. The CDR3 is 15 residues long. Germline CDR1 SGHRS, CDR2 YFSETQ. Trimming cost V 5 bases and J 4 bases; bases outside gene matches: 6. The CDR3 sequence is CASSTDRGGTGELFF. The CDR3 DNA reads as TGCGCCAGCAGTACGGACAGGGGCGGCACCGGGGAGCTGTTTTTT.

This clonotype was counted many times. V usage is TRBV18 and J usage is TRBJ1-4; no reliable D call. Deletions cut 3 bases from V and 13 bases from J, with 9 bases between. CDR3 length: 11 amino acids. Germline V gene lookup returns CDR1 KGHSH and CDR2 LQKENI. The DNA for the CDR3 is TGTGCCAGCTCACCGGGGAAGTTACTGTTTTTT. Translating it yields CASSPGKLLFF.

This clonotype was counted ten times or more. V is TRBV29-1 and J is TRBJ2-7, with TRBD2 as a possible D gene (5 bases). The CDR3 covers 15 residues. Germline V gives CDR1 SQVTM, CDR2 ANQGSEA. Between the trimmed V and J ends, which lost 3 bases and 0 bases, there was a span of 15 bases. The CDR3 reads CSVDSSRSGSYEQYF. Written as DNA, the CDR3 is TGCAGCGTTGACAGCTCCAGGAGCGGCTCCTACGAGCAGTACTTC.

Comment on this clonotype: A much larger clone differs from this one at a single base, so this may be a read error. V gene TRBV3-1 combines with J gene TRBJ2-7; no firm D call. CDR1 and CDR2 from the germline V gene are LGHDT and YNNKEL (reference sequence). This CDR3 contains 17 residues. CDR3 DNA: TGTGCCATCAGCCTCCAGTCGACCCCTCGTCGGGCCTACGAGCAGTACTTC. Encoded protein: CAISLQSTPRRAYEQYF.

J is TRBJ2-5 and V is TRBV11-2; D gene unclear. The length of the CDR3 is 14 residues. V lost 3 bases and J 2 bases, leaving 10 bases between the germline ends. Per germline, CDR1 SGHAT and CDR2 FQNNGV. The CDR3 region has the DNA TGTGCCAGCAGCTTTCCGGGCTTTCAAGAGACCCAGTACTTC. It yields the protein CASSFPGFQETQYF. The full variable domain, rest sourced from reference TRBV11-2 and TRBJ2-5, is EAGVAQSPRYKIIEKRQSVAFWCNPISGHATLYWYQQILGQGPKLLIQFQNNGVVDDSQLPKDRFSAERLKGVDSTLKIQPAKLEDSAVYLCASSFPGFQETQYFGPGTRLLVL.

There are many counts of this clonotype. The chain carries TRBV29-1 and TRBJ2-1; TRBD2 might be the D (6 bases). CDR3 length equals 12 residues. CDR1 SQVTM and CDR2 ANQGSEA come from the germline V gene. Trimming pared 2 bases from V and 8 bases from J, leaving 10 bases between. Here the CDR3 reads CSVETPGDEQFF. The CDR3 coding sequence is TGCAGCGTTGAAACTCCGGGGGATGAGCAGTTCTTC.

This clonotype was detected a few times. This chain connects TRBV18 to TRBJ1-1; unclear D gene. The V end lost 1 base, the J end lost 0 bases, and 12 bases lay between the germline ends. The germline gives CDR1 KGHSH, CDR2 LQKENI. The CDR3 covers 16 residues. The CDR3 DNA follows: TGTGCCAGCTCACCACGCGGCAGTCTCCTGAACACTGAAGCTTTCTTT. Translating it yields CASSPRGSLLNTEAFF.

On this clonotype: A much larger clone sits a single nucleotide away, making a read error possible. V is TRBV19 and J is TRBJ2-3; no clear D gene. V gave up 6 bases and J gave up 2 bases, with 18 bases separating them. The CDR3 is made up of 16 amino acids. The germline gives CDR1 LNHDA, CDR2 SQIVND (reference sequence). The CDR3: CASSFQTVVFTDTQYF. CDR3 nucleotides: TGTGCCAGTAGCTTCCAGACTGTGGTATTCACAGATACGCAGTATTTT.

This clonotype was recorded many times. V is TRBV4-2 and J is TRBJ1-1; D remains ambiguous. The germline gives CDR1 LGHNA, CDR2 YNFKEQ. V shed 0 bases and J shed 5 bases, with 13 bases lying between them. The CDR3 spans 15 residues. CDR3 in amino acids: CASSQESPGETEAFF. In DNA form, the CDR3 reads TGTGCCAGCAGCCAAGAATCCCCCGGGGAAACTGAAGCTTTCTTT.

This clonotype was detected many times. The gene calls are TRBV7-9 and TRBJ2-5; 12 bases are shared with TRBD1. Germline loops: CDR1 SEHNR, CDR2 FQNEAQ (reference sequence). V lost 5 bases to trimming and J lost 5 bases; unmatched junction nucleotides: 12. This CDR3 region has 17 residues. CDR3 protein: CASSPRGGTGGVETQYF. CDR3 DNA sequence: TGTGCCAGCAGCCCTAGGGGCGGGACAGGGGGCGTTGAGACCCAGTACTTC.

The chain links TRBV7-9 to TRBJ2-7; D remains unclear. CDR3 length equals 13 residues. V lost 5 bases and J 5 bases, leaving 13 bases between the germline ends. Germline V lookup: CDR1 SEHNR, CDR2 FQNEAQ (reference sequence). In nucleotides, the CDR3 is TGTGCCAGCAGCGGTTCCTTGGTCGACGAGCAGTACTTC. Encoded protein: CASSGSLVDEQYF. Full variable domain (rest looked up from reference TRBV7-9 and TRBJ2-7): DTGVSQNPRHKITKRGQNVTFRCDPISEHNRLYWYRQTLGQGPEFLTYFQNEAQLEKSRLLSDRFSAERPKGSFSTLEIQRTEQGDSAMYLCASSGSLVDEQYFGPGTRLTVT.

This clonotype appeared many times. V is TRBV5-1 and J is TRBJ2-5; 9 nucleotides align to TRBD2. This CDR3 has 15 residues. The ends lost 6 bases at V and 3 bases at J; junction bases unmatched: 9. The V gene's germline CDR1 is SGHRS and CDR2 YFSETQ. In nucleotides, the CDR3 is TGCGCCAGCACCGACACCGGGACTAGCAAAGAGACCCAGTACTTC. It codes for CASTDTGTSKETQYF.

This chain joins TRBV29-1 and TRBJ1-1, with D unresolved. The germline gives CDR1 SQVTM, CDR2 ANQGSEA. The CDR3 spans 14 residues. The V gene lost 6 bases and the J gene lost 1 base, with 15 bases spanning the gap. CDR3 loop: CSVYLRVTNTEAFF. The CDR3 bases are TGCAGCGTCTACCTTAGGGTGACGAACACTGAAGCTTTCTTT.

In this sample, this clonotype turned up many times. V usage is TRBV6-1 and J usage is TRBJ2-1; D is possibly TRBD1 or TRBD2 (7 bases each). Germline V gives CDR1 MNHNS, CDR2 SASEGT. The CDR3 extends over 17 amino acids. V shed 7 bases and J shed 6 bases, with 25 bases lying between them. The CDR3 spells CASIRQGGPPGRNEQFF. In nucleotides, the CDR3 is TGTGCCAGCATCCGCCAGGGGGGGCCCCCTGGTCGCAATGAGCAGTTCTTC.

The sample holds many counts of this clonotype. The chain combines TRBV6-5 with TRBJ1-1; TRBD1 matches at 10 bases. This CDR3 spans 15 amino acids. V lost 4 bases and J lost 5; bases outside the gene matches: 7. Germline V gene lookup returns CDR1 MNHEY and CDR2 SVGAGI. As DNA, the CDR3 is TGTGCCAGCAGTTCGGCGGGACAGGGGAGAACTGAAGCTTTCTTT. This gives the protein CASSSAGQGRTEAFF.

This clonotype was found many times. The J gene is TRBJ2-1, the V gene TRBV7-2; D ambiguous. V lost 5 bases and J 6 bases, leaving 20 bases between the germline ends. CDR1 is SGHTA, CDR2 FQGNSA, per germline. This CDR3 contains 16 residues. The CDR3 DNA reads as TGTGCCAGCAGCGAGGATCCGGGCCAAATTCCCAATGAGCAGTTCTTC. Its protein is CASSEDPGQIPNEQFF.

The sample holds many counts of this clonotype. The chain joins TRBV12-3 or TRBV12-4 to TRBJ1-5; D is possibly TRBD1 (5 bases). V was clipped by 1 base and J by 6 bases, with 10 bases between them. The CDR3 length is 14 residues. The CDR3 nucleotides read TGTGCCAGCAGTTTAGGAAGAGGGACTCAGCCCCAGCATTTT. Its protein product is CASSLGRGTQPQHF.

This clonotype was counted ten times or more. The chain has TRBV10-3 and TRBJ1-6; TRBD1 matches at 12 bases. The V and J ends lost 6 bases and 4 bases, in that order; junction bases with no gene match: 7. Germline lookup yields CDR1 ENHRY and CDR2 SYGVKD. CDR3 size: 17 residues. CDR3 bases: TGTGCCATCAGGGGACAGGGGGCCCCCGGGTATAATTCACCCCTCCACTTT. This codes for CAIRGQGAPGYNSPLHF.

This clonotype was recorded many times. V gene TRBV30 combines with J gene TRBJ2-1; no definite D call. Germline CDR1 and CDR2: GTSNPN and SVGIG (reference sequence). V was shortened by 3 bases and J by 6 bases, with 9 bases between the two germline ends. CDR3 length: 12 amino acids. The DNA for the CDR3 is TGTGCCTGGAGCAGAGACCTCAATGAGCAGTTCTTC. Encoded protein: CAWSRDLNEQFF. The variable domain in full, completed from reference TRBV30 and TRBJ2-1, reads SQTIHQWPATLVQPVGSPLSLECTVEGTSNPNLYWYRQAAGRGLQLLFYSVGIGQISSEVPQNLSASRPQDRQFILSSKKLLLSDSGFYLCAWSRDLNEQFFGPGTRLTVL.

Many counts were recorded for this clonotype. The chain couples TRBV20-1 to TRBJ1-1; TRBD1 is a possible D gene (6 bases). CDR1 and CDR2 from the germline V gene are DFQATT and SNEGSKA (reference sequence). The CDR3 sequence is 16 residues long. Trimming took 2 bases from V and 3 from J, leaving 19 bases between them. The CDR3 nucleotides are TGCAGTGCTAGACCGGGGGCCTGGTTGGGGGACACTGAAGCTTTCTTT. This sequence encodes CSARPGAWLGDTEAFF.

This clonotype was seen at least ten times. This rearrangement joins TRBV20-1 to TRBJ1-3, with D maybe TRBD1 (5 bases). Trimming left V 1 base short and J 2 bases short, with 9 bases between. The CDR3 is made up of 14 amino acids. Per the germline V gene, CDR1 is DFQATT and CDR2 is SNEGSKA (reference sequence). In DNA form, the CDR3 reads TGCAGTGCTAGAGCCGGGGCCCCTGGAAACACCATATATTTT. Its protein is CSARAGAPGNTIYF.

This clonotype appeared many times. The chain links TRBV11-2 to TRBJ1-2; D is unclear. Germline assignment: CDR1 SGHAT and CDR2 FQNNGV. This CDR3 has 12 amino acids. Trimming stripped 1 base from V and 8 bases from J, with 8 bases between. CDR3 sequence reads: CASSLAARGYTF. In DNA, the CDR3 is TGTGCCAGCAGCTTAGCTGCCAGAGGCTACACCTTC.

The rearrangement joins TRBV5-1 to TRBJ2-2, with 9 bases matching TRBD1. CDR1 is SGHRS, CDR2 YFSETQ, per germline. The J segment lost 5 bases and the V segment lost 3 bases, leaving 14 bases of the junction unmatched. The CDR3 runs to 18 residues. CDR3 in DNA: TGCGCCAGCAGCTCCAAGACAGGGGGACTGAGAACGACCGGGGAGCTGTTTTTT. Encoded protein: CASSSKTGGLRTTGELFF.